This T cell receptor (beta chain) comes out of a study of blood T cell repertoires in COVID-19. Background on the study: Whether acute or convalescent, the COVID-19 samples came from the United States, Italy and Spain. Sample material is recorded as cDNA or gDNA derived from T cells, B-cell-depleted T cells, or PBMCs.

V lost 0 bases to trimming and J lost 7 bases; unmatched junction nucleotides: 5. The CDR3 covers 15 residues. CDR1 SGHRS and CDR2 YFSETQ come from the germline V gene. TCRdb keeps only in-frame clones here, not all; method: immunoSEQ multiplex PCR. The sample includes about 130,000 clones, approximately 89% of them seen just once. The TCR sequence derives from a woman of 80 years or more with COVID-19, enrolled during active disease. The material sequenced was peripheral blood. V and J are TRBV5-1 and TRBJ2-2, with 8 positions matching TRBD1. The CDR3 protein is CASSLGQGAIGELFF. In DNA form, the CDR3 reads TGCGCCAGCAGCTTGGGGCAGGGGGCAATCGGGGAGCTGTTTTTT.